The clone carrying this T cell receptor (beta chain) was counted many times. Antigen: not known. These data belong to a study of breast tumors, draining lymph nodes, adjacent tissues. MiXCR, applied by TCRdb to the multiplex PCR reads, yields one record per CDR3 protein. The data hold around 230,000 distinct CDR3 sequences, with about 30% observed a single time. CDR3 size: 14 residues. CDR1 and CDR2 from the germline V gene are SGHRS and YFSETQ. The V and J ends lost 1 base and 7 bases respectively, with 15 bases between them. Axillary draining lymph nodes of breast cancer patients supplied the node samples. Study-level findings and limits: Tumor and nontumor repertoires were significantly more similar in luminal-like than in basal-like breast cancer. The lymph node origin of tumor T cells was framed as consistent with a hypothesis, not demonstrated.

V gene TRBV5-1 combines with J gene TRBJ2-7; D might be TRBD1 or TRBD2, each matching 5 bases. Sequencing was performed on axillary lymph node tissue. The TCR sequence derives from a female donor with breast cancer. Some clones in this sample may be carry-over from other donors' samples. Written as DNA, the CDR3 is TGCGCCAGCAGCTTGTTTGGGACGCTTGAGGAGCAGTACTTC. As protein: CASSLFGTLEEQYF.